The 18 T cell receptor beta chains reported below all come from one sample, sequenced in a study of blood T cell repertoires in COVID-19. Assay: immunoSEQ multiplex PCR; the TCRdb copy retains only in-frame clones and omits some. Counted here are approximately 130,000 clones, approximately 86% occurring once; the ten biggest clones make up around 18%. Sequencing was carried out using peripheral blood. All receptors come from a woman aged 50 to 65 who had recovered from COVID-19.

This sequence joins TRBV18 and TRBJ1-5; tentatively, D is TRBD1 (5 bases). The CDR3 is 14 residues long. The V gene's germline CDR1 is KGHSH and CDR2 LQKENI. Trimming removed 3 bases at V and 5 bases at J, with 11 bases between. CDR3 bases: TGTGCCAGCTCACCTGGCTGGGGGGATCAGCCCCAGCATTTT. Translated: CASSPGWGDQPQHF.

The V and J genes are TRBV7-3 and TRBJ2-5, with 7 positions matching TRBD1. Germline V gene lookup returns CDR1 SGHTA and CDR2 FQGTGA. V lost 5 bases to trimming and J lost 3 bases; unmatched junction nucleotides: 3. The CDR3 has 13 residues. The chain's CDR3 is CASSTDREETQYF. The CDR3 region has the DNA TGTGCCAGCAGCACCGACAGGGAAGAGACCCAGTACTTC.

The chain joins TRBV27 to TRBJ1-5, with 9 bases lining up with TRBD1. With V trimmed by 6 bases and J by 2 bases, 14 bases remained unmatched. Germline CDR1 reads MNHEY; CDR2 reads SMNVEV (reference sequence). This CDR3 is 18 amino acids long. CDR3 DNA: TGTGCCAGCAGAGAAAAGGGACAGGGCAGTCGGGGCAATCAGCCCCAGCATTTT. It translates to CASREKGQGSRGNQPQHF.

The chain is built from TRBV14 and TRBJ2-1; the match to TRBD2 covers 10 bases. CDR1 is SGHDN and CDR2 is FVKESK in the germline V gene. The CDR3 spans 17 residues. The trim removed 4 bases at V and 8 bases at J, leaving 14 bases unmatched. The CDR3 sequence: CASSLRYERGGVYEQFF. In DNA, the CDR3 is TGTGCCAGCAGCCTCCGGTATGAGCGGGGGGGAGTATATGAGCAGTTCTTC.

The chain couples TRBV3-1 (or the pseudogene TRBV3-2) to TRBJ1-1; 7 bases line up with TRBD1. CDR1 is LGHDT, CDR2 YNNKEL, per germline (reference sequence). The CDR3 is 15 amino acids. With V trimmed by 2 bases and J by 5 bases, 8 bases remained unmatched. CDR3 nucleotides: TGTGCCAGCAGCCAATTGACAGGGTCGGGGACTGAAGCTTTCTTT. This encodes CASSQLTGSGTEAFF.

The chain recombines TRBV15 with TRBJ1-2; 7 bases are shared with TRBD1. Germline V gene lookup returns CDR1 LNHNV and CDR2 YYDKDF (reference sequence). The ends lost 3 bases at V and 2 bases at J; junction bases unmatched: 6. The CDR3 extends over 15 amino acids. The CDR3 protein is CATSRGLTGNYGYTF. The CDR3 DNA follows: TGTGCCACCAGCAGGGGACTGACAGGGAACTATGGCTACACCTTC. Full variable domain (rest looked up from reference TRBV15 and TRBJ1-2): DAMVIQNPRYQVTQFGKPVTLSCSQTLNHNVMYWYQQKSSQAPKLLFHYYDKDFNNEADTPDNFQSRRPNTSFCFLDIRSPGLGDTAMYLCATSRGLTGNYGYTFGSGTRLTVV.

The V call is TRBV7-9, the J call TRBJ1-6; D is unclear. The CDR3 is 16 amino acids. The V gene lost 1 base and the J gene lost 6 bases, with 13 bases spanning the gap. The V gene's germline CDR1 is SEHNR and CDR2 FQNEAQ (reference sequence). CDR3 region: CASSLDRYSLNSPLHF. The CDR3 nucleotides are TGTGCCAGCAGCTTAGATCGGTACAGCCTTAATTCACCCCTCCACTTT.

The chain is built from TRBV10-3 and TRBJ1-1, with TRBD1 matching 8 bases. There are 13 residues in the CDR3. Germline CDR1 reads ENHRY; CDR2 reads SYGVKD. Germline trimming cut 7 bases from V and 4 bases from J; bases unmatched to any gene: 5. The CDR3 sequence: CAIIPTGGTEAFF. The CDR3 coding sequence is TGTGCCATCATTCCAACAGGGGGCACTGAAGCTTTCTTT.

Here the CDR3 DNA reads TGTGCCAGTTTTCCTATCGGGGTAGAGGGAAGGAATCAGCCCCAGCATTTT. Translated: CASFPIGVEGRNQPQHF. This chain links TRBV28 with TRBJ1-5, with unresolved D. V was cut by 9 bases and J by 4 bases, with 25 bases left in between. Germline CDR1 is MDHEN and CDR2 is SYDVKM. CDR3 size: 17 residues. The full variable domain, its missing parts supplied by reference TRBV28 and TRBJ1-5, is DVKVTQSSRYLVKRTGEKVFLECVQDMDHENMFWYRQDPGLGLRLIYFSYDVKMKEKGDIPEGYSVSREKKERFSLILESASTNQTSMYLCASFPIGVEGRNQPQHFGDGTRLSIL.

This chain joins TRBV7-3 and TRBJ1-3; the D gene is possibly TRBD1 (5 bases). This CDR3 spans 15 amino acids. The V and J ends lost 4 bases and 4 bases respectively, with 14 bases between them. Germline V gene data show CDR1 as SGHTA and CDR2 as FQGTGA. The CDR3 loop is CASSYWGVEGNTIYF. The CDR3, as DNA: TGTGCCAGCAGCTACTGGGGGGTGGAAGGAAACACCATATATTTT.

J is TRBJ2-1 and V is TRBV12-5; 11 bases agree with TRBD2. The length of the CDR3 is 19 residues. CDR1 and CDR2 (germline): LGHNT, FRNRAP. V shed 3 bases, J shed 8 bases, and the junction held 18 bases outside the gene matches. In DNA form, the CDR3 reads TGTGCTAGTGGTTTACAGGTGGGGGGCTTAGCGGGAGGGAACGATGAGCAGTTCTTC. Translation: CASGLQVGGLAGGNDEQFF. Supplemented by reference TRBV12-5 and TRBJ2-1, the full variable domain reads DARVTQTPRHKVTEMGQEVTMRCQPILGHNTVFWYRQTMMQGLELLAYFRNRAPLDDSGMPKDRFSAEMPDATLATLKIQPSEPRDSAVYFCASGLQVGGLAGGNDEQFFGPGTRLTVL.

The chain recombines TRBV3-1 (or the pseudogene TRBV3-2) with TRBJ1-2; no clear D gene. The CDR3 covers 14 residues. Trimming shortened V by 4 bases and J by 5 bases, and 14 bases separated the two germline ends. Per germline, CDR1 LGHDT and CDR2 YNNKEL (reference sequence). CDR3 in DNA: TGTGCCAGCAGCCCAATGGGAGGGTCGTATGGCTACACCTTC. Translated: CASSPMGGSYGYTF.

The chain links TRBV19 to TRBJ1-6; no reliable D call. Germline assignment: CDR1 LNHDA and CDR2 SQIVND (reference sequence). There are 15 residues in the CDR3. V was pared by 5 bases and J by 13 bases, with 21 bases between. As DNA, the CDR3 is TGTGCCAGTAGTGAGGGCCTTAACGAATTCACCCCCCTCCACTTT. Its protein is CASSEGLNEFTPLHF.

The J gene is TRBJ2-1, the V gene TRBV7-3; D uncertain. CDR1 and CDR2 (germline): SGHTA, FQGTGA. There are 13 residues in the CDR3. V was shortened by 1 base and J by 4 bases, with 5 bases between the two germline ends. In DNA form, the CDR3 reads TGTGCCAGCAGCTTAAACAGATACAATGAGCAGTTCTTC. Protein product: CASSLNRYNEQFF.

The chain combines TRBV6-5 with TRBJ1-5; a weak D match, TRBD1 (6 bases). Trimming left V 4 bases short and J 9 bases short, with 22 bases between. CDR3 size: 16 residues. Germline CDR1 MNHEY, CDR2 SVGAGI. Here the CDR3 reads CASSSQDRSRRSPQHF. The CDR3 nucleotides are TGTGCCAGCAGTTCACAAGACAGGTCCCGACGGTCGCCCCAGCATTTT.

The chain recombines TRBV3-1 (or the pseudogene TRBV3-2) with TRBJ2-2, with TRBD2 as a possible D gene (5 bases). Trimming removed 1 base at V and 2 bases at J, with 8 bases between. Germline lookup yields CDR1 LGHDT and CDR2 YNNKEL (reference sequence). CDR3 size: 15 residues. The CDR3 reads CASSQAAGNTGELFF. CDR3 nucleotide sequence: TGTGCCAGCAGCCAAGCCGCGGGTAACACCGGGGAGCTGTTTTTT.

DNA of the CDR3: TGTGCCAGCAGCTTAGGGGCGACCCCCAGGGATGGCTACACCTTC. Protein: CASSLGATPRDGYTF. The rearrangement joins TRBV7-6 to TRBJ1-2, with D possibly TRBD1 on 5 matching bases. The CDR3 covers 15 residues. The V end lost 1 base, the J end lost 6 bases, and 15 bases lay between the germline ends. Germline V gene lookup returns CDR1 SGHVS and CDR2 FNYEAQ.

This clone was detected once. V usage is TRBV13 and J usage is TRBJ1-2; D remains unclear. CDR1 is PRHDT and CDR2 is FYEKMQ in the germline V gene (reference sequence). V gave up 3 bases and J gave up 8 bases, with 10 bases separating them. The CDR3 covers 12 residues. DNA of the CDR3: TGTGCCAGCAGCTTCATTAATCAGGGCTACACCTTC. Its translation is CASSFINQGYTF.